This TCR beta chain is from a study of neurological immune-mediated disorders. TCRdb processed the 5' RACE reads anew with MiXCR; each CDR3 protein has one entry. The table lists tens of thousands of distinct CDR3 sequences, around 2.5% of them singletons. This clonotype was seen a handful of times. The J segment lost 3 bases and the V segment lost 6 bases, leaving 1 base of the junction unmatched. The germline gives CDR1 MDHEN, CDR2 SYDVKM. The CDR3 loop spans 12 amino acids. The sample consisted of PBMCs. This sequence originates from a man aged 50-59 years with multiple sclerosis. This chain joins TRBV28 and TRBJ1-2, with 7 bases identical to TRBD1. CDR3 in DNA: TGTGCCAGCAGACAGGGGCACTATGGCTACACCTTC. It codes for CASRQGHYGYTF.